The sequence of this TCR beta chain was determined in a study of identical twins. Healthy Caucasians provided all donations. Points from the study as a whole: Models came in too low on out-of-frame TCR alpha sharing in monozygotic twins.

Each CDR3 protein gets one entry after TCRdb re-called the 5' RACE reads with MiXCR. The sample shows around 240,000 distinct CDR3 sequences, roughly a tenth of them seen only once. In its sample, this clonotype was seen many times. Antigen specificity is unknown. This CDR3 comprises 14 residues. V was trimmed by 0 bases and J by 2 bases, leaving 7 bases between them. CDR1 is MGHRA, CDR2 YSYEKL, per germline. The chain couples TRBV4-1 to TRBJ1-2; D gene unclear. This TCR came from a man aged 45 to 65 in good health. The source material was memory T cells sorted from blood. As DNA, the CDR3 is TGCGCCAGCAGCCAAGAAGCCCAGAACTATGGCTACACCTTC. Translating it yields CASSQEAQNYGYTF.